These 25 T cell receptor beta chains came from one sample sequenced in a study of glioma-infiltrating T cells. Amplification of TCR alpha and beta CDR3 regions from RNA used iRepertoire nested multiplex PCR. From the multiplex PCR reads, TCRdb called clonotypes with MiXCR, one entry per CDR3 protein. The repertoire holds 400,000 or so distinct CDR3 sequences, with 41% as singletons. The sequencing sample was made of glioma tissue, nonneoplastic brain tissue, or PBMCs (not recorded which). Receptor source: a human donor with low-grade glioma or glioblastoma, undergoing nonglioma brain surgery, or in good health (not recorded which).

J is TRBJ2-1 and V is TRBV18; TRBD2 aligns across 8 bases. The V and J ends lost 8 bases and 7 bases, in that order; junction bases with no gene match: 7. CDR3 length equals 13 residues. The germline gives CDR1 KGHSH, CDR2 LQKENI. The chain's CDR3 is CASKASGYNEQFF. CDR3 DNA sequence: TGTGCCAGCAAGGCTAGCGGGTATAATGAGCAGTTCTTC.

The chain is built from TRBV28 and TRBJ1-1; D gene ambiguous. Trimming removed 10 bases at V and 0 bases at J, with 9 bases between. Per germline, CDR1 MDHEN and CDR2 SYDVKM. The CDR3 totals 12 residues. CDR3 region: CAINELNTEAFF. The CDR3 bases are TGTGCCATCAATGAGCTGAACACTGAAGCTTTCTTT.

This clonotype came up a few times. The chain links TRBV28 to TRBJ2-1; 12 nucleotides agree with TRBD2. CDR3 size: 15 residues. Germline assignment: CDR1 MDHEN and CDR2 SYDVKM. With 5 bases clipped from V and 6 bases from J, the junction kept 5 bases outside the gene matches. The CDR3 is CASSLTSGSFNEQFF. Written as DNA, the CDR3 is TGTGCCAGCAGTCTGACTAGCGGGAGCTTCAATGAGCAGTTCTTC.

On this clonotype: The junction and the germline gene differ at one end; a read error may be behind it. The rearrangement links TRBV27 to TRBJ2-2; D is perhaps TRBD1 or TRBD2 (5 bases each). Germline V gene sequence: CDR1 MNHEY, CDR2 SMNVEV (reference sequence). The length of the CDR3 is 16 residues. DNA of the CDR3: TGTGCCACCAGTGATCCTCCGGGACCCGGGACCGGGGAGCTGTTTTTT. It encodes CATSDPPGPGTGELFF.

This clonotype was seen only a few times. V gene TRBV7-9 combines with J gene TRBJ1-1; tentative D call: TRBD1 (5 bases). In germline, CDR1 is SEHNR, CDR2 FQNEAQ (reference sequence). The ends were cut back, 7 bases at V and 7 bases at J, with 19 bases in the middle. The CDR3 is 14 amino acids. In DNA, the CDR3 is TGTGCCAGCACCAAGACAGACCTTTTTATTGAAGCTTTCTTT. This sequence encodes CASTKTDLFIEAFF. Together with reference TRBV7-9 and TRBJ1-1, the CDR3 gives the full variable domain: DTGVSQNPRHKITKRGQNVTFRCDPISEHNRLYWYRQTLGQGPEFLTYFQNEAQLEKSRLLSDRFSAERPKGSFSTLEIQRTEQGDSAMYLCASTKTDLFIEAFFGQGTRLTVV.

In its sample, this clonotype was seen many times. At one boundary the junction diverges from the germline segment, which might be a read error. V is TRBV15 and J is TRBJ1-4; D is unclear. CDR1 is LNHNV and CDR2 is YYDKDF in the germline V gene (reference sequence). This CDR3 is 11 amino acids long. The CDR3 DNA reads TGTGCCACCAGCAGAGATACCCGCCGGGATTTT. Encoded protein: CATSRDTRRDF.

This clonotype was observed at least ten times. The rearrangement uses TRBV15 and TRBJ2-1, with TRBD1 as a possible D gene (6 bases). The CDR3 is 16 residues long. V was pared by 5 bases and J by 4 bases, with 18 bases between. Looked up from germline, CDR1 is LNHNV and CDR2 is YYDKDF (reference sequence). The DNA of the CDR3 is TGTGCCACCAGCGGACTCAGGGGTCGCGGGTACAATGAGCAGTTCTTC. Translated: CATSGLRGRGYNEQFF.

This clonotype was recorded a few times. V gene TRBV19 combines with J gene TRBJ2-7; D ambiguous. This CDR3 is built from 13 residues. The V gene lost 5 bases and the J gene lost 2 bases, with 10 bases spanning the gap. In germline, CDR1 is LNHDA, CDR2 SQIVND (reference sequence). The CDR3 sequence is CASSFLLTYEQYF. The CDR3 nucleotides are TGTGCCAGTAGTTTCCTCCTTACCTACGAGCAGTACTTC.

This chain joins TRBV7-2 and TRBJ2-7; D call uncertain. V gave up 5 bases and J gave up 2 bases, with 7 bases separating them. The CDR3 is made up of 12 amino acids. Germline V gene sequence: CDR1 SGHTA, CDR2 FQGNSA. CDR3 in DNA: TGTGCCAGCAGCCCCCGACCCTACGAGCAGTACTTC. This encodes CASSPRPYEQYF.

The V and J genes are TRBV11-2 and TRBJ2-3; 12 nucleotides match TRBD2. The CDR3 totals 16 residues. The V gene end was trimmed by 5 bases and the J gene end by 4 bases; junction bases not matched to a gene: 7. Germline-derived CDR1 and CDR2 are SGHAT and FQNNGV. In nucleotides, the CDR3 is TGTGCCAGCAGCAAACGACTAGCGGGAGTATCAGATACGCAGTATTTT. Amino acids: CASSKRLAGVSDTQYF.

The chain uses TRBV2 and TRBJ1-6, with no clear D. Germline lookup yields CDR1 SNHLY and CDR2 FYNNEI. V gave up 0 bases and J gave up 9 bases, with 12 bases separating them. The CDR3 is 15 amino acids. CDR3 nucleotides: TGTGCCAGCAGTGAAGCCGGGCATCTCGGTTCACCCCTCCACTTT. This gives the protein CASSEAGHLGSPLHF.

V gene TRBV12-3 or TRBV12-4 combines with J gene TRBJ2-3; 10 positions match TRBD2. The V segment lost 6 bases and the J segment 5 bases; nucleotides outside the gene matches: 5. The CDR3 runs 14 residues. The CDR3 DNA is TGTGCCAGCAGAGAAGCGGGAGGGGTAGATACGCAGTATTTT. Its translation: CASREAGGVDTQYF.

This clonotype was observed many times. This sequence joins TRBV27 and TRBJ1-1; no reliable D call. The CDR3 consists of 15 residues. Germline V gives CDR1 MNHEY, CDR2 SMNVEV (reference sequence). V lost 3 bases and J 1 base, leaving 12 bases between the germline ends. The CDR3 protein is CASSLWGRQNTEAFF. CDR3 DNA sequence: TGTGCCAGCAGTTTGTGGGGTCGGCAGAACACTGAAGCTTTCTTT.

Turning to this clonotype: Its ends do not fully match the called genes, so a read error is possible. This chain joins TRBV6-2 or TRBV6-3 and TRBJ2-1; D unclear. The CDR3 loop spans 12 amino acids. Germline lookup yields CDR1 MNHEY and CDR2 SVGEGT. The DNA for the CDR3 is TGTGCCGGCAGTTCGACCTACGATGAGCAGTTTTTC. This gives the protein CAGSSTYDEQFF.

Of note for this clonotype: This may be a read error: a much more frequent sequence differs by one nucleotide. Given the absence of the conserved phenylalanine or tryptophan at the CDR3 end, a read error is likely. This chain uses TRBV28 with TRBJ1-5; TRBD1 aligns across 9 bases. The CDR3 loop spans 16 amino acids. Trimming removed 7 bases from V and 3 bases from J; junction bases left unmatched: 10. CDR1 is MDHEN and CDR2 is SYDVKM in the germline V gene. CDR3 amino acids: CASNVPGQGINQPQHV. As DNA, the CDR3 is TGTGCCAGCAACGTCCCGGGACAGGGAATCAATCAGCCCCAGCATGTT.

This clonotype was recorded at least ten times. V usage is TRBV20-1 and J usage is TRBJ1-1; D gene uncertain. This CDR3 comprises 12 residues. Germline assignment: CDR1 DFQATT and CDR2 SNEGSKA (reference sequence). V lost 1 base to trimming and J lost 1 base, with 4 bases between them. CDR3 DNA: TGCAGTGCTAGAGTAGAGAACACTGAAGCTTTCTTT. This gives the protein CSARVENTEAFF.

The rearrangement joins TRBV6-2 or TRBV6-3 to TRBJ2-1; 7 positions match TRBD2. The CDR3 loop spans 11 amino acids. The V gene end was trimmed by 10 bases and the J gene end by 12 bases; junction bases not matched to a gene: 9. CDR1 and CDR2 from the germline V gene are MNHEY and SVGEGT. CDR3 sequence: CATGGERVQFF. CDR3 bases: TGTGCCACTGGGGGGGAGAGGGTGCAGTTCTTC.

This chain connects TRBV7-3 to TRBJ2-1; D not certain. Germline lookup yields CDR1 SGHTA and CDR2 FQGTGA. The CDR3 sequence is 15 residues long. Trimming took 5 bases from V and 9 from J, leaving 20 bases between them. CDR3 bases: TGTGCCAGCAGCCCTACAGTTCCGGGCTCCGGTGAGCAGTTCTTC. Protein: CASSPTVPGSGEQFF.

This chain uses TRBV20-1 with TRBJ2-3; 9 bases agree with TRBD2. The germline gives CDR1 DFQATT, CDR2 SNEGSKA (reference sequence). The CDR3 is 15 amino acids. Trimming cost V 0 bases and J 4 bases; bases outside gene matches: 5. The CDR3 loop is CSARDPAGGPDTQYF. The CDR3 nucleotides read TGCAGTGCTAGAGATCCGGCGGGAGGGCCAGATACGCAGTATTTT.

Of note for this clonotype: This may stem from a read error, because a much larger clone lies one nucleotide away. The chain recombines TRBV6-2 or TRBV6-3 with TRBJ2-7, with D perhaps matching TRBD1 (5 bases). Germline CDR1 reads MNHEY; CDR2 reads SVGEGT. This CDR3 region has 15 residues. The CDR3 nucleotides read TGTGCCAGCAGCCTACACTCGGACACGCCCTACGAGCAGCACTTC. It codes for CASSLHSDTPYEQHF.

The sample holds a few counts of this clonotype. CDR3 in amino acids: CASSQDNKGDYGYTF. The CDR3 bases are TGCGCCAGCAGCCAAGATAATAAGGGGGACTATGGCTACACCTTC. The chain couples TRBV4-3 to TRBJ1-2; TRBD1 might be the D (6 bases). This CDR3 spans 15 amino acids. The germline V gene has CDR1 LGHNA and CDR2 YSLEER. Trimming removed 0 bases at V and 3 bases at J, with 11 bases between.

The chain combines TRBV5-1 with TRBJ2-1; D assignment may be TRBD1 or TRBD2 (5 bases each). TRBJ2-7 matches the DNA end more closely, so the J call is doubtful. This CDR3 has 15 amino acids. CDR1 and CDR2 from the germline V gene are SGHRS and YFSETQ. CDR3 in amino acids: CASSTLPGSSYEQYF. The CDR3 region has the DNA TGCGCCAGCAGCACCTTACCAGGGAGCTCCTACGAGCAGTACTTC.

The chain employs TRBV20-1 and TRBJ2-1, with unresolved D. Trimming shortened V by 6 bases and J by 0 bases, and 9 bases separated the two germline ends. The germline V gene has CDR1 DFQATT and CDR2 SNEGSKA (reference sequence). The length of the CDR3 is 13 residues. The CDR3: CSARVDSYNEQFF. In DNA form, the CDR3 reads TGCAGTGCCCGCGTGGACTCCTACAATGAGCAGTTCTTC.

J is TRBJ1-1 and V is TRBV7-2; D not certain. Germline V gene lookup returns CDR1 SGHTA and CDR2 FQGNSA. The ends were cut back, 6 bases at V and 0 bases at J, with 17 bases in the middle. CDR3 size: 16 residues. The CDR3 DNA is TGTGCCAGCAGTTTCCAACTTAGTCGGATGAACACTGAAGCTTTCTTT. This encodes CASSFQLSRMNTEAFF.

This clonotype was recorded many times. The chain links TRBV20-1 to TRBJ2-1; D possibly corresponds to TRBD1 (6 bases). V lost 3 bases and J lost 6, with 15 bases in between. Germline V gene lookup returns CDR1 DFQATT and CDR2 SNEGSKA (reference sequence). CDR3 length equals 14 residues. The CDR3: CSASRDIGSNEQFF. CDR3 DNA sequence: TGCAGTGCTAGCCGGGACATAGGGAGCAATGAGCAGTTCTTC.